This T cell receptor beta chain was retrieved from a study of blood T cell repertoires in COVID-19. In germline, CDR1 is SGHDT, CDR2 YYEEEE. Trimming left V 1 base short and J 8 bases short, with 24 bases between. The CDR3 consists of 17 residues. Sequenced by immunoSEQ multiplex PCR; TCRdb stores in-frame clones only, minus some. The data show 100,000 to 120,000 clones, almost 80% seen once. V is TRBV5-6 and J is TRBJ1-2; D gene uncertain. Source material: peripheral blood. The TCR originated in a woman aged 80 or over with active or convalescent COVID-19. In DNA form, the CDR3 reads TGTGCCAGCAGCTTGAGGTGGGAAGAAAGGACCCGGAGGGGCTACACCTTC. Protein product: CASSLRWEERTRRGYTF.